A selection of T cell receptor beta chains follows, all from one sample in a study of cytotoxic CD8 clonotypes in ibrutinib-treated CLL. Sequenced by immunoSEQ multiplex PCR; TCRdb stores in-frame clones only, minus some. The repertoire holds 30,000 to 40,000 clones, around 63% seen once, with about a quarter in the top ten. The sample in question was PBMCs, obtained before ibrutinib treatment. These receptors originate from a human donor with chronic lymphocytic leukemia. The CDR3 runs from the conserved cysteine through the conserved F or W.

v_call cdr3_aa
TRBV28 CASSLLDSSYEQYF
TRBV9 CASSARPGTDTYEQYF
TRBV4-2 CASSQQTGSTGELFF
TRBV20-1 CSAVKGETAFF
TRBV6-1 CASSAAATYNEQFF
TRBV28 CASSSGGGREKLFF
TRBV4-3 CASSQDRAGGPGELFF
TRBV7-3 CASSLRPLGTRGYEQFF
TRBV28 CAGRTNYGYTF
TRBV30 CAWSVPGGTDTQYF
TRBV28 CASSLPAGFSYEQYF
TRBV6-6 CASRQGQGNYGYTF
TRBV10-3 CAISALAAQETQYF
TRBV19 CASRRADIISGANVLTF
TRBV28 CASRRDLYGYTF
TRBV7-9 CASSSDRAESNQPQHF
TRBV5-1 CASSLERPIDTQYF
TRBV28 CASSFTGGGELFF
TRBV28 CASSPTDRWLFCTF
TRBV27 CASRDLRYEQYF
TRBV9 CASSRTNTGELFF
TRBV4-3 CASSQDLGTLNSPLHF
TRBV4-3 CASSPEGVGEKLFF
TRBV18 CASSEDRHFYEQYF
TRBV6-5 CASSWSQGGIYEQYF
TRBV21-1 CASSDRGGQPQHF
TRBV2 CASSSNEKLFF